One TCR beta chain is described in this entry. The sample comes from a study of blood T cell repertoires in COVID-19. Background on the study: Samples of COVID-19 (acute and convalescent) were obtained from the United States, Italy and Spain. Nucleic acid was either cDNA or gDNA, and it came from T cells, B-cell-depleted T cells, or PBMCs.

The CDR3 is 14 residues long. Trimming cost V 0 bases and J 4 bases; bases outside gene matches: 3. Germline lookup yields CDR1 KGHSH and CDR2 LQKENI. Original handling: Amplified reference gene primers provided the basis for estimating nucleated cell counts. Profiling relied on immunoSEQ multiplex PCR, and the TCRdb table lists in-frame clones only, not all of them. V and J calls and clone size are those listed in that table; D and trimming were worked out from the DNA. The sample holds about 300,000 clones; 89% are singletons and the top ten take around 6.6%. The material sequenced was peripheral blood. The V and J genes are TRBV18 and TRBJ2-7; 7 bases are shared with TRBD2. The receptor was isolated from a man between 18 and 35 years old who had recovered from COVID-19. CDR3 bases: TGTGCCAGCTCACCACCGACGGGAGGTTACGAGCAGTACTTC. It translates to CASSPPTGGYEQYF.